These 4 T cell receptor beta chains originate from one sample sequenced in a study of T-cell memory formation after mild COVID-19. TCRdb called the 5' RACE reads again in MiXCR, with one record for every CDR3 protein. The data hold about 430,000 distinct CDR3 sequences, with roughly 24% observed a single time. Source material: PBMCs or a T cell subset sorted from them (not recorded which). The receptor set was obtained from an adult woman who had mild COVID-19 (a few samples of this study predate the infection). Cell type and time point are not known.

This clonotype was seen repeatedly, ten times or more. The chain carries TRBV24-1 and TRBJ2-1; D is perhaps TRBD2 (6 bases). The CDR3 runs to 16 residues. V lost 4 bases and J lost 8, with 20 bases in between. The germline V gene has CDR1 KGHDR and CDR2 SFDVKD. CDR3 residues: CATSDAGTHPKDEQFF. The CDR3 nucleotides are TGTGCCACCAGTGACGCCGGGACTCACCCAAAGGATGAGCAGTTCTTC.

This clonotype has only a few counts. V gene TRBV6-2 or TRBV6-3 combines with J gene TRBJ2-5; 9 bases map to TRBD1. The CDR3 totals 17 residues. Germline CDR1 is MNHEY and CDR2 is SVGEGT. V was clipped by 5 bases and J by 2 bases; unmatched bases: 12. DNA for the CDR3: TGTGCCAGCAGTCAGCGGGACAGGGAGAGGTCACAAGAGACCCAGTACTTC. Translated, it gives CASSQRDRERSQETQYF.

V gene TRBV20-1 combines with J gene TRBJ2-5; weak D call: TRBD1 (6 bases). CDR1 and CDR2 (germline): DFQATT, SNEGSKA (reference sequence). This CDR3 contains 14 residues. V lost 3 bases and J lost 1, with 12 bases in between. CDR3 DNA sequence: TGCAGTGCTAGTTTTTGGACAGTCCAAGAGACCCAGTACTTC. This sequence encodes CSASFWTVQETQYF.

This clonotype was seen more than once but under ten times. The chain recombines TRBV4-1 with TRBJ2-7; the D is unclear. This CDR3 region has 14 residues. Germline V gives CDR1 MGHRA, CDR2 YSYEKL. V lost 4 bases to trimming and J lost 2 bases, with 12 bases between them. The DNA for the CDR3 is TGCGCCAGCAGCCCGCGGCAGCGAGCCTACGAGCAGTACTTC. Residues: CASSPRQRAYEQYF.